This T cell receptor beta chain was recovered during a study of cytomegalovirus exposure and HLA in healthy donors. The study, taken as a whole, reports: Analyzed later, association rates of TCRs varied across HLA loci, with DRB1 most and HLA-C fewest. In vitro experiments confirmed that three CMV-associated chains were specific for CMV antigens.

Note on this clone: Its antigen is not known.

The primer mix had 60 Vbeta and 13 Jbeta primers. Per the authors' pipeline: In a later analysis, of roughly 83 million unique beta chains, some 10 million appeared in at least two donors. Only in-frame clones appear in the TCRdb table, and some are missing; sequencing was by immunoSEQ multiplex PCR. V and J calls and clone size are as listed in that table; D and trimming were resolved from the DNA. The sample lists 150,000 to 180,000 clones, about four fifths occurring once. This CDR3 is 15 amino acids long. Trimming shortened V by 1 base and J by 7 bases, and 16 bases separated the two germline ends. Germline CDR1 reads MGHRA; CDR2 reads YSYEKL.

The clonotype was recovered from a man aged 18 to 35 in good health and CMV-seronegative. Material: PBMCs. The chain combines TRBV4-1 with TRBJ1-1; D unclear. The DNA for the CDR3 is TGCGCCAGCAGCCAAGTAAGTCAAGGTCTAGGTGAAGCTTTCTTT. It specifies CASSQVSQGLGEAFF.